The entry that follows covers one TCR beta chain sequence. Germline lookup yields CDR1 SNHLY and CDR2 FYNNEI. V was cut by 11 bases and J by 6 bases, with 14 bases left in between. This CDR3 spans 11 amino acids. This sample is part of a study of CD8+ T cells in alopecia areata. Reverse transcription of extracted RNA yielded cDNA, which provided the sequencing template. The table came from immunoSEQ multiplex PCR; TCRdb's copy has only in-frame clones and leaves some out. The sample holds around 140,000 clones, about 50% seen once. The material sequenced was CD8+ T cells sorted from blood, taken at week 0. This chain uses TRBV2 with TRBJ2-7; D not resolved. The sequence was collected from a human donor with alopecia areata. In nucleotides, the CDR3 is TGTGCCGTTGATGGGTTCGGCGAGCAGTACTTC. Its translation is CAVDGFGEQYF. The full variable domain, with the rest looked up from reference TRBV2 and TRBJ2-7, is EPEVTQTPSHQVTQMGQEVILRCVPISNHLYFYWYRQILGQKVEFLVSFYNNEISEKSEIFDDQFSVERPDGSNFTLKIRSTKLEDSAMYFCAVDGFGEQYFGPGTRLTVT.